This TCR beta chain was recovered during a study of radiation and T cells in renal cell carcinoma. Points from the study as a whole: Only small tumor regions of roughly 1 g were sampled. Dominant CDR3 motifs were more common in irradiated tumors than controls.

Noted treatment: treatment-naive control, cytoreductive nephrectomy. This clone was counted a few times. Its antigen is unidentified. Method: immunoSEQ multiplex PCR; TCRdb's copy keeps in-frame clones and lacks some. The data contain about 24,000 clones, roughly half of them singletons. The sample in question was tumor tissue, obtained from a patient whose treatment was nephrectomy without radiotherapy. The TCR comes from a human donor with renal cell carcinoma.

CDR3 nucleotide sequence: TGTGCCTGGAGGATGAGGAATAGAGTCACTGAAGCTTTCTTT. Its protein is CAWRMRNRVTEAFF. The rearrangement uses TRBV30 and TRBJ1-1; no definite D call. CDR1 GTSNPN and CDR2 SVGIG come from the germline V gene (reference sequence). V lost 3 bases and J lost 4, with 15 bases in between. CDR3 length: 14 residues.